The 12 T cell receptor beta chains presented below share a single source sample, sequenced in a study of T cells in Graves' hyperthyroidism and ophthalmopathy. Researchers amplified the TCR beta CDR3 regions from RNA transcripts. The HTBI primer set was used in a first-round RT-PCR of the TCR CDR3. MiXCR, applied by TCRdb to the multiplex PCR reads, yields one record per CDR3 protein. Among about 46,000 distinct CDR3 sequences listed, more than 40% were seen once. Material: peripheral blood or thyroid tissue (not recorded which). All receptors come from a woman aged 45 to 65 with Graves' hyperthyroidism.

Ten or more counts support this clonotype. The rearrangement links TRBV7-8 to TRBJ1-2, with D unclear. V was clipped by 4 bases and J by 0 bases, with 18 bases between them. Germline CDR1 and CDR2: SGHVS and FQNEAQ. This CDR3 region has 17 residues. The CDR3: CASSSPPGGIPNYGYTF. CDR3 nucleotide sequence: TGTGCCAGCAGCTCCCCCCCGGGCGGAATTCCTAACTATGGCTACACCTTC.

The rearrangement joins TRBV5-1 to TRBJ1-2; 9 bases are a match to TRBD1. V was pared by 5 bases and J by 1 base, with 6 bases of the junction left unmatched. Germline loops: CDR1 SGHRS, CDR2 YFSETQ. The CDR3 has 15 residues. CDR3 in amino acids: CASREPGQGNYGYTF. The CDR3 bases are TGCGCCAGCAGGGAGCCGGGACAGGGTAACTATGGCTACACCTTC. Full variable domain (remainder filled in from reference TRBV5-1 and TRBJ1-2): KAGVTQTPRYLIKTRGQQVTLSCSPISGHRSVSWYQQTPGQGLQFLFEYFSETQRNKGNFPGRFSGRQFSNSRSEMNVSTLELGDSALYLCASREPGQGNYGYTFGSGTRLTVV.

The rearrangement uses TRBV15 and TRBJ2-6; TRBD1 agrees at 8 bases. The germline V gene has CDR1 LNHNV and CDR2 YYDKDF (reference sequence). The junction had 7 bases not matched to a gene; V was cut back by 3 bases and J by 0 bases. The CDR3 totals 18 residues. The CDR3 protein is CATSSVGQGNSGANVLTF. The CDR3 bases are TGTGCCACCAGCAGTGTCGGACAGGGAAACTCTGGGGCCAACGTCCTGACTTTC.

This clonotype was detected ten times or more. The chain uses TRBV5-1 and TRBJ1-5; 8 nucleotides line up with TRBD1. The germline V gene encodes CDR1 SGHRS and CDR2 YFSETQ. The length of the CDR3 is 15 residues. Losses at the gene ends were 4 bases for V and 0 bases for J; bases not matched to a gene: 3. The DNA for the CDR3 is TGCGCCAGCAGCCTGGGACAGGATAGCAATCAGCCCCAGCATTTT. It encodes CASSLGQDSNQPQHF.

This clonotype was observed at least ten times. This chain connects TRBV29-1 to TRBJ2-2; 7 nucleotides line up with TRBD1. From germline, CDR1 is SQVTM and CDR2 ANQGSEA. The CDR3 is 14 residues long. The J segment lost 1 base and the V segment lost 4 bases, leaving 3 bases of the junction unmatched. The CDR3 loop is CSVAWTGNTGELFF. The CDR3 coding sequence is TGCAGCGTTGCGTGGACAGGGAACACCGGGGAGCTGTTTTTT.

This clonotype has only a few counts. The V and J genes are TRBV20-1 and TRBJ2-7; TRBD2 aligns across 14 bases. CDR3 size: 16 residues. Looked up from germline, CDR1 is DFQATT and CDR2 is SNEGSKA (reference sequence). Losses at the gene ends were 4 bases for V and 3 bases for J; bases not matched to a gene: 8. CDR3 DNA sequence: TGCAGTGCTATTGCCGGGACTAGCGGGAGCCGCTACGAGCAGTACTTC. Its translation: CSAIAGTSGSRYEQYF.

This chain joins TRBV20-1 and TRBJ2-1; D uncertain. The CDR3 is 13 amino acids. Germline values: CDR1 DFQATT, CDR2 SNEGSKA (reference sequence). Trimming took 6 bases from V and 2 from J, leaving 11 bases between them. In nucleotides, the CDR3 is TGCAGTGCACCGGACCTAACCTACAATGAGCAGTTCTTC. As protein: CSAPDLTYNEQFF.

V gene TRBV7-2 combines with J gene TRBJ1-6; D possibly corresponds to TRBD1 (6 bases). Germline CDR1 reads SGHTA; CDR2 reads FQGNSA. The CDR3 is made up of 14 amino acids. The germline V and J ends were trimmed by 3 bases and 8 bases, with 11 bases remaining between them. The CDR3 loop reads CASSFWGADSPLHF. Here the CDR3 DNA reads TGTGCCAGCAGCTTTTGGGGGGCCGATTCACCCCTCCACTTT.

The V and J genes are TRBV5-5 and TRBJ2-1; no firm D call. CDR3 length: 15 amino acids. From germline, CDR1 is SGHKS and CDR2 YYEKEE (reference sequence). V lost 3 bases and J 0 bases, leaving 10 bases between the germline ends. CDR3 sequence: CASSSYWSSYNEQFF. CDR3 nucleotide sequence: TGTGCCAGCAGCTCTTACTGGAGCTCCTACAATGAGCAGTTCTTC.

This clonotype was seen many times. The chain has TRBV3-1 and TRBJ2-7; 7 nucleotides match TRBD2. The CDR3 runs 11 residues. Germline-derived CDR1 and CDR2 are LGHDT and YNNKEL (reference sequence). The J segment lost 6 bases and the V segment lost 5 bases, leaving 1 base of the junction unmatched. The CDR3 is CASSGGGEQYF. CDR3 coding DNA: TGTGCCAGCAGCGGCGGGGGCGAGCAGTACTTC.

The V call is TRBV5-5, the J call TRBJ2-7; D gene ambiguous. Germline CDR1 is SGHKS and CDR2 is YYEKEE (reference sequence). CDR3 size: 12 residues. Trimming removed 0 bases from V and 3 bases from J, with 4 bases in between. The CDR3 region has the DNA TGTGCCAGCAGCTTGGGTCTCTACGAGCAGTACTTC. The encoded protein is CASSLGLYEQYF.

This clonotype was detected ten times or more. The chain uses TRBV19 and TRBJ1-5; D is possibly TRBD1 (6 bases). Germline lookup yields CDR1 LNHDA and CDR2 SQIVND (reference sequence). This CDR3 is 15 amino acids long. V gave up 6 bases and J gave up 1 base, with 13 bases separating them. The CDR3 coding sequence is TGTGCCAGTAGGGACTTCCAGGGGAGCAATCAGCCCCAGCATTTT. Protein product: CASRDFQGSNQPQHF.